This T cell receptor (beta chain) was identified during a study of blood T cell repertoires in COVID-19 (dated by TCRdb to between 2020 and 2021). Broadly, across the study: The collaborator samples originated in the United States, Italy and Spain and spanned the acute and convalescent phases of COVID-19. The sample metadata nearly always contained a de-identified subject ID, COVID-19 status, age in years and sex. The prospective study material was composed of cDNA or gDNA derived from T cells, B-cell-depleted T cells, or PBMCs. A freely available public database, intended as a resource for researchers studying the immune response to SARS-CoV-2, is where the repertoires were released. The samples were drawn from two sources: the first 160 participants of the ongoing ImmuneRACE study, and 1,000 to 1,500 subjects contributed by 6 global collaborators. Deeply sampled blood TCRbeta repertoires from subjects exposed to, actively infected with, or recovered from COVID-19 were included in the dataset. HLA class I and class II types, where available, came from metadata supplied by the sample provider rather than from assay-based typing. What the study reported, not specific to this receptor: Clinical and demographic metadata were provided uncurated, with the amount varying by source and participant.

TCRbeta CDR3 regions were amplified from genomic DNA using the immunoSEQ Assay, a bias-controlled multiplex PCR. The source study handled its data this way. Nucleated cell counts per sample were estimated from amplification of reference gene primers within the assay. To quantify the absolute abundance of each unique TCRbeta CDR3 rearrangement, sequence reads were collapsed and filtered. For each sample, productive Simpson clonality was calculated as the square root of Simpson's diversity index across productive rearrangements. TCRdb obtained this table from immuneACCESS and retained in-frame rearrangements with V and J assigned. These tables miss some clones; where compared with another copy, unresolved V genes account for less than half of the shortfall, and the remainder is unexplained. D and trimming come from the DNA, and the V and J calls and clone size come from that table. The sample contains over 150,000 clones, around 85% of them found a single time. The leading ten clones occupy roughly 6% of the sample.

To note about this clone: Its antigen remains undetermined. Per-base qualities were not stored, and no clone one base away is much larger.

In the prospective study, participants were roughly 18 to 100 years old, resided in approximately 25 geographic areas of the United States, and were enrolled through a virtual design. In the prospective study, cohorts were assigned on the basis of participant-reported clinical history obtained from a screening survey and a study questionnaire. For ImmuneRACE Cohort 3, a participant was defined as recovered based on two consecutive negative NP/OP PCR tests, clearance by a healthcare professional, or resolution of symptoms. Mobile phlebotomists in the prospective study collected whole blood, serum and a nasopharyngeal or oropharyngeal swab from every participant. Additional blood draws and questionnaires over an approximately two-month period could optionally be provided by prospective study participants. Prospective study blood samples were shipped either frozen or at room temperature before DNA extraction.

The germline V gene (reference sequence) sets CDR1 to LNHDA and CDR2 to SQIVND. CDR3 length: 13 amino acids, cysteine to phenylalanine. The DNA shown is the 39-base CDR3, in frame from base 1. V loses 5 bases, J loses 5 bases, and the germline ends lie 12 bases apart. This chain is built from TRBV19 and TRBJ2-5; the D gene is possibly TRBD2, with 6 bases matching. Sequencing input: PBMCs or T cells enriched from blood (not recorded which). The receptor was isolated from a man in his forties or fifties who had recovered from COVID-19. The nucleotides read TGTGCCAGTAGTCGGAGGGGTGGGGAGACCCAGTACTTC. It codes for CASSRRGGETQYF. Here the CDR3 is joined to the reference TRBV19 and TRBJ2-5 genes, and the full variable domain is: DGGITQSPKYLFRKEGQNVTLSCEQNLNHDAMYWYRQDPGQGLRLIYYSQIVNDFQKGDIAEGYSVSREKKESFPLTVTSAQKNPTAFYLCASSRRGGETQYFGPGTRLLVL.